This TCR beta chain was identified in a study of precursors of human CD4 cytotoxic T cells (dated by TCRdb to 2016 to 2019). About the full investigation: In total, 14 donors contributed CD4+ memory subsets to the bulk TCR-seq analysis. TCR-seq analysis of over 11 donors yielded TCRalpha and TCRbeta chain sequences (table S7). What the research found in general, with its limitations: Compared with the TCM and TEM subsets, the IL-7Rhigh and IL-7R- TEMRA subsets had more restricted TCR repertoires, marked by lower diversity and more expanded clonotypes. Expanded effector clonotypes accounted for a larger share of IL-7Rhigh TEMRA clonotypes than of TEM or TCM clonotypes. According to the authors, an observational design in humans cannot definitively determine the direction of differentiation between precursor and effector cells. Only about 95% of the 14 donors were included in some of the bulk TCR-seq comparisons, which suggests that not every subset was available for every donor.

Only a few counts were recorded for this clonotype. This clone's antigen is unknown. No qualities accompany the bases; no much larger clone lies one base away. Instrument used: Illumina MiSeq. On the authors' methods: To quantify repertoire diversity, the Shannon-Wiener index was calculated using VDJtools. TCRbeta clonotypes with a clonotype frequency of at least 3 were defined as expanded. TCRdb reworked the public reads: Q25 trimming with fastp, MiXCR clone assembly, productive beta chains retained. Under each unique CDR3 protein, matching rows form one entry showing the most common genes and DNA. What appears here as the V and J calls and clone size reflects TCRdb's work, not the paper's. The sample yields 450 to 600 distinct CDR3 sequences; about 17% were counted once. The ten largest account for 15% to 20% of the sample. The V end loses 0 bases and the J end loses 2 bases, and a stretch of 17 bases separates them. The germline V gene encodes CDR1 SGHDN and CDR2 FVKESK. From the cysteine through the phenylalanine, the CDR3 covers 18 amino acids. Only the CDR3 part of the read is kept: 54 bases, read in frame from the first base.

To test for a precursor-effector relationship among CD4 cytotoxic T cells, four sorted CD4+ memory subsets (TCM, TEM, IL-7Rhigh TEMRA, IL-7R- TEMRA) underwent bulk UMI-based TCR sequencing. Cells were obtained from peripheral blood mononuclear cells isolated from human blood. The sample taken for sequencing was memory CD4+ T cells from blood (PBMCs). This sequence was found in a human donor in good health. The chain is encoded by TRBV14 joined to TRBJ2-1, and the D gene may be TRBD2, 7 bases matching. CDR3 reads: CASSQDRGAETTYNEQFF. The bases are TGTGCCAGCAGCCAAGATCGGGGGGCGGAGACAACCTACAATGAGCAGTTCTTC.